The rows below give T cell receptor beta chains drawn from one sample of a study of blood T cell repertoires in COVID-19. Profiling relied on immunoSEQ multiplex PCR, and the TCRdb table lists in-frame clones only, not all of them. The data contain around 300,000 clones, about nine tenths of them singletons. Sequencing used PBMCs or T cells enriched from blood (not recorded which). The source of these receptors is a woman aged 55-70 years who had recovered from COVID-19. Each CDR3 is given with its conserved first and last residue. D genes are given only for firm matches. Size tells how often a clone was seen (once, few, many) or the class of an expanded clone, and some rows leave it out.

size	D	V	J	CDR3	DNA
.	TRBD2	TRBV19	TRBJ2-7	CASSPLGGWYEQYF	TGTGCCAGTAGTCCACTCGGGGGGTGGTACGAGCAGTACTTC
.	TRBD2	TRBV6-5	TRBJ2-5	CASNLAGVETQYF	TGTGCCAGCAACTTAGCGGGGGTGGAGACCCAGTACTTC
.	.	TRBV10-3	TRBJ2-2	CAISKRQEDRELFF	TGTGCCATCAGCAAGCGACAGGAGGACCGGGAGCTGTTTTTT
.	.	TRBV7-3	TRBJ1-6	CASSSQGSNSPLHF	TGTGCCAGCAGCTCCCAGGGATCTAATTCACCCCTCCACTTT
.	.	TRBV19	TRBJ2-3	CASSGGLTSGTDTQYF	TGTGCCAGTAGTGGGGGACTCACATCAGGGACAGATACGCAGTATTTT
.	.	TRBV7-8	TRBJ2-1	CASSLGSRAYNEQFF	TGTGCCAGCAGCTTAGGGAGTCGGGCCTACAATGAGCAGTTCTTC
.	TRBD2	TRBV7-3	TRBJ2-5	CASSLLAGGQETQYF	TGTGCCAGCAGCTTGTTAGCGGGGGGCCAAGAGACCCAGTACTTC
once	.	TRBV5-4	TRBJ2-3	CASSSNRDWTTDTQYF	TGTGCCAGCAGCTCAAACCGGGACTGGACCACAGATACGCAGTATTTT
once	.	TRBV6-5	TRBJ1-3	CASTRGNSGNTIYF	TGTGCCAGCACCAGGGGCAACTCTGGAAACACCATATATTTT
.	.	TRBV28	TRBJ1-4	CASSLGRTANEKLFF	TGTGCCAGCAGTTTAGGCAGGACAGCTAATGAAAAACTGTTTTTT
.	.	TRBV7-2	TRBJ2-7	CASSLNRVGYEQYF	TGTGCCAGCAGCTTAAACAGGGTTGGGTACGAGCAGTACTTC
.	TRBD1	TRBV15	TRBJ1-2	CATSLGQGRYGYTF	TGTGCCACCAGCTTGGGACAGGGAAGGTATGGCTACACCTTC
few	TRBD1	TRBV5-3	TRBJ1-5	CARSPVGQGEHQPQHF	TGTGCCAGAAGCCCAGTGGGACAGGGGGAACATCAGCCCCAGCATTTT
.	TRBD1	TRBV10-3	TRBJ1-2	CAITIDREYGYTF	TGTGCCATCACTATAGACAGGGAATATGGCTACACCTTC
.	.	TRBV6-5	TRBJ1-2	CASSPSGGSGYTF	TGTGCCAGCAGTCCGTCGGGGGGTAGCGGCTACACCTTC
many	TRBD2	TRBV5-1	TRBJ2-3	CASSYLAGSTDTQYF	TGCGCCAGCAGCTACCTAGCGGGGAGCACAGATACGCAGTATTTT
.	TRBD2	TRBV28	TRBJ2-1	CASIAGSYNEQFF	TGTGCCAGCATAGCGGGCTCCTACAATGAGCAGTTCTTC
once	TRBD1	TRBV7-3	TRBJ1-2	CASSLGQGSNYGYTF	TGTGCCAGCAGCTTAGGACAGGGATCTAACTATGGCTACACCTTC
few	TRBD2	TRBV3-1/TRBV3-2	TRBJ2-5	CASSPRRAGTSFGETQYF	TGTGCCAGCAGCCCCCGAAGGGCCGGGACTAGTTTCGGGGAGACCCAGTACTTC
.	TRBD2	TRBV3-1/TRBV3-2	TRBJ2-1	CASSRLAGVTGNEQFF	TGTGCCAGCAGCAGACTAGCGGGAGTCACTGGCAATGAGCAGTTCTTC
.	.	TRBV10-3	TRBJ1-3	CAGQQGAGNTIYF	TGTGCCGGCCAACAGGGCGCTGGAAACACCATATATTTT
.	TRBD1	TRBV27	TRBJ1-5	CASSRNTGGYQPQHF	TGTGCCAGCAGTCGCAACACAGGGGGATATCAGCCCCAGCATTTT
.	.	TRBV27	TRBJ1-6	CASSTLQGPISPLHF	TGTGCCAGCAGTACCCTTCAGGGCCCCATCTCACCCCTCCACTTT
.	TRBD2	TRBV5-1	TRBJ2-2	CASSLSSGGPFGELFF	TGCGCCAGCAGCTTGTCTAGCGGGGGACCCTTCGGGGAGCTGTTTTTT
.	.	TRBV27	TRBJ1-5	CASKGRDVGDQPQHF	TGTGCCAGCAAAGGTCGGGATGTGGGAGACCAGCCCCAGCATTTT
.	.	TRBV11-2	TRBJ2-7	CASRGALISYEQYF	TGTGCCAGCAGGGGGGCGCTGATCTCCTACGAGCAGTACTTC
.	TRBD2	TRBV7-9	TRBJ2-1	CASSLRRTRDNEQFF	TGTGCCAGCAGCTTAAGGCGGACTAGGGACAATGAGCAGTTCTTC
.	TRBD1	TRBV27	TRBJ1-2	CASSLGQAYGYTF	TGTGCCAGCAGTTTAGGACAGGCATATGGCTACACCTTC